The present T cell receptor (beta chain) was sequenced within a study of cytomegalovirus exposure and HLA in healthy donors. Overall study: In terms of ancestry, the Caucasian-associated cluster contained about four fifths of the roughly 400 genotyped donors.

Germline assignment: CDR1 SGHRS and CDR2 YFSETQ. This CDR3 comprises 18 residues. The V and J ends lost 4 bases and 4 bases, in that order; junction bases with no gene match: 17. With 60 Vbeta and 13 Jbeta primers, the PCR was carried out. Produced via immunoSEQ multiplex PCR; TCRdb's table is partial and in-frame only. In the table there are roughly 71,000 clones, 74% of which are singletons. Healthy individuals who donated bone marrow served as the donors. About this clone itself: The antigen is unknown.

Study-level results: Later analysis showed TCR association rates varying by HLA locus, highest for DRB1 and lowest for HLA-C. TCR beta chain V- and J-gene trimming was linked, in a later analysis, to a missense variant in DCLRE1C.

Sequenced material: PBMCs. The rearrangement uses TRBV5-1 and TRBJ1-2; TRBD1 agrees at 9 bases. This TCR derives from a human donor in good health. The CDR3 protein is CASSGDREICPLCYGYTF. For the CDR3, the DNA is TGCGCCAGCAGCGGGGACAGGGAGATCTGCCCTCTATGCTATGGCTACACCTTC.